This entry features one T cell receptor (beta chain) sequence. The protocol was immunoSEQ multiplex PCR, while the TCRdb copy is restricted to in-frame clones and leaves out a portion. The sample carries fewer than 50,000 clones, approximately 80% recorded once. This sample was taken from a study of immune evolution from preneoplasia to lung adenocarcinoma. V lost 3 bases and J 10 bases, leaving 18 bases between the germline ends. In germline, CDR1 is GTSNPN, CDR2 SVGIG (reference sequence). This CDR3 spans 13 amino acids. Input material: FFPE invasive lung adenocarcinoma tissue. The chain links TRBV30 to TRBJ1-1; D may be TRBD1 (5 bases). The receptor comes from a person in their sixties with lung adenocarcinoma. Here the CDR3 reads CAWSEEMGTTAFF. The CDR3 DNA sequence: TGTGCCTGGAGCGAAGAGATGGGGACGACAGCTTTCTTT.